This is a list of T cell receptor beta chains from one sample in a study of shared clonotypes between healthy human individuals. Measured with immunoSEQ multiplex PCR; TCRdb has only the in-frame clones, and not every one. Counted here are about 2.4 million clones, approximately 90% occurring once; the ten biggest clones make up roughly 0.14%. Sequencing was carried out using naive CD4+ T cells sorted from blood. These receptors came from a man between 18 and 35 years old in good health. Both conserved end residues are part of each CDR3.

>TRBV30|TRBJ1-6
CAWSSNSPLHF
>TRBV5-1|TRBJ1-4
CASRRTDMITNEKLFF
>TRBV2|TRBJ2-1
CASSVFSSGRTGEQFF
>TRBV6-1|TRBJ1-1
CASRETGGLGTEAFF
>TRBV5-4|TRBJ2-7
CASNKPGAYEQYF
>TRBV2|TRBJ2-1
CASSEGQGIYNEQFF
>TRBV6-5|TRBJ2-3
CASTQTGQGTDTQYF
>TRBV5-4|TRBJ2-1
CASSTPGPNNEQFF
>TRBV11-2|TRBJ2-7
CASSPSRREAGVYEQYF
>TRBV5-1|TRBJ2-2
CASSLVGTSATGELFF
>TRBV5-6|TRBJ2-2
CASSLFSSGPANTGELFF
>TRBV7-3|TRBJ1-1
CASCLGRGNTEAFF
>TRBV5-6|TRBJ2-2
CASSPGGLNTGELFF
>TRBV10-2|TRBJ1-1
CASRQVVNTEAFF
>TRBV2|TRBJ1-5
CASSEARFASNQPQHF
>TRBV5-4|TRBJ2-5
CASSSFIYRTGQETQYF
>TRBV11-2|TRBJ1-2
CASSFRQGDFNYGYTF
>TRBV10-3|TRBJ2-3
CATVSTGGTMNTQYF